The T cell receptor (beta chain) described here comes from a study of blood T cell repertoires in COVID-19. Study at large: Italy, Spain and the United States were the sources of the convalescent and acute COVID-19 samples. From T cells, B-cell-depleted T cells, or PBMCs came the material, which was cDNA or gDNA.

The CDR3 runs to 12 residues. Trimming pared 3 bases from V and 4 bases from J, leaving 6 bases between. Germline V gene data show CDR1 as SQVTM and CDR2 as ANQGSEA. Enrolment of Seattle patients took place during active infection, and they were followed longitudinally. Study processing details: Quantification of nucleated cells was approximated via reference gene primer amplification. Assay used: immunoSEQ multiplex PCR; TCRdb lists only in-frame clones, some missing. V and J calls and clone size are copied from that table; D and trimming were computed from the DNA. The top ten hold 6.3% of the sample, which has about 300,000 clones, just under 90% seen once.

The sample comprised peripheral blood. The chain employs TRBV29-1 and TRBJ2-2, with TRBD1 as a possible D gene (5 bases). The origin of this receptor is a woman aged 45-59 years with COVID-19, enrolled during active disease. CDR3 DNA: TGCAGCGTTGACAGGGCCACCGGGGAGCTGTTTTTT. Translating it yields CSVDRATGELFF.